This T cell receptor beta chain originates from a study of graft-versus-host responses after intestinal transplantation. Study-level information: All recipients were given anti-thymocyte globulin induction, and tacrolimus and steroids were then administered for three to four years. Study results and limitations: Recipient marrow harbored GvH clones, some of which surfaced first in ileum or blood. An association linked early post-transplant HvG declines with peak circulating GvH clone levels.

Germline V gene data show CDR1 as KGHSH and CDR2 as LQKENI. V was trimmed by 3 bases and J by 3 bases, leaving 12 bases between them. The CDR3 has 15 amino acids. Graft samples were processed, releasing intraepithelial and lamina propria lymphocytes. About this clone: What it recognizes is unknown.

TCRdb keeps only in-frame clones here, not all; method: immunoSEQ multiplex PCR. The sample comprises roughly 17,000 clones, less than 85% of which are singletons, and around 5.5% rests with the top ten. The rearrangement uses TRBV18 and TRBJ2-4; possibly TRBD2 for D (5 bases). The starting material was ileum tissue, obtained 17 days after transplant. The origin of this receptor is a human patient who received an intestinal transplant, so some T cells may come from the graft donor. CDR3 in amino acids: CASSPVEGFKNIQYF. In DNA form, the CDR3 reads TGTGCCAGCTCACCGGTTGAGGGATTCAAAAACATTCAGTACTTC.